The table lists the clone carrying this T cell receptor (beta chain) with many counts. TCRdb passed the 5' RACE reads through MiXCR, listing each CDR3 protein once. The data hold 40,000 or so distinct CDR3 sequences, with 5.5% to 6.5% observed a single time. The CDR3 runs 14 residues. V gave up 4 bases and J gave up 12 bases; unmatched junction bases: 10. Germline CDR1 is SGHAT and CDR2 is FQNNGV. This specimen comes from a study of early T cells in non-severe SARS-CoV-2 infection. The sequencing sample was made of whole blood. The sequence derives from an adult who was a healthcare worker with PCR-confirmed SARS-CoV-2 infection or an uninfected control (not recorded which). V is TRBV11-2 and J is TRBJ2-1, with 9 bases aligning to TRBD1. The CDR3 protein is CASSSIFRDRAQFF. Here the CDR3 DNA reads TGTGCCAGCAGCTCGATATTCCGGGACAGGGCGCAGTTCTTC.